This note documents a single T cell receptor (beta chain) sequence. The CDR3 has 14 residues. Trimming cost V 5 bases and J 5 bases, with 13 bases left between them. Germline V gene data show CDR1 as SEHNR and CDR2 as FQNEAQ (reference sequence). The data stem from a study of T cell repertoires in cytomegalovirus infection. Study at large: Indications came from public TCR beta signatures; they pointed to CMV infection and to a matching HLA type.

MiXCR, run by TCRdb on the reads, gives a single entry per CDR3 protein. The table shows approximately 630,000 distinct CDR3 sequences, with 20% to 25% occurring only once. The chain couples TRBV7-9 to TRBJ2-4, with D maybe TRBD1 (5 bases). The sequencing sample was made of CD8+ T cells from PBMCs. The receptor was isolated from a human donor in good health (CMV status not recorded). Some clones in this sample may be carry-over from other donors' samples. CDR3 in DNA: TGTGCCAGCAGCACCCGGACAAGAGAAAACATTCAGTACTTC. Translated: CASSTRTRENIQYF.